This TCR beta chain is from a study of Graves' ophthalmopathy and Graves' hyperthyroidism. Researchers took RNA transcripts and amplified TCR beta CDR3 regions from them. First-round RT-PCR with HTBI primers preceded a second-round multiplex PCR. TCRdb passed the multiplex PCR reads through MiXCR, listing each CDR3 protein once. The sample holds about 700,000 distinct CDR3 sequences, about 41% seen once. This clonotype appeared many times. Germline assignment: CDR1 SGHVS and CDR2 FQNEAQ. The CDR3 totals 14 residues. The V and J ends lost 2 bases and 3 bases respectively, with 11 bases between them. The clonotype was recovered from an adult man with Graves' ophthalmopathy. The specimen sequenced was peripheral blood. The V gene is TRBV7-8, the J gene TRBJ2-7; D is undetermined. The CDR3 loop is CASSLKFADYEQYF. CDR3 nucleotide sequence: TGTGCCAGCAGCTTAAAGTTTGCAGACTACGAGCAGTACTTC.